In its sample, the clone carrying this T cell receptor beta chain was seen many times. Its antigen remains unknown. This entry comes from a study of immune heterogeneity within non-small cell lung tumors. At the level of the study: Squamous cell carcinomas accounted for 4 of the tumors, non-squamous carcinomas for 10, and 1 was not otherwise specified.

General study results and limits: Clonality of local T cells correlated moderately but significantly with local tumor mutational burden (R approximately 0.37). High-frequency clones unique to single sites coexisted with identical dominant CDR3 beta clonotypes that recurred across tumor sites within a patient.

This CDR3 contains 13 residues. J gave up 9 bases and V 3 bases, and 3 bases lay outside the gene matches. Bulk tumor genomic DNA, roughly 660 ng per sample, was used as template. The authors collected several far-apart biopsies from each primary tumor during surgery. Samples came from untreated patients having curative surgery for newly diagnosed non-small cell lung cancer. A total of some 14 patients with newly diagnosed non-small cell lung cancer, all of whom were undergoing surgery with curative intent, made up the donors. For the TCR beta CDR3, multiplex PCR with 32 V and 13 J primers performed the amplification. TCRdb itself ran the multiplex PCR reads through MiXCR, one entry per CDR3 protein. In the table there are roughly 9,800 distinct CDR3 sequences, approximately 34% of which are singletons.

The chain links TRBV12-3 or TRBV12-4 to TRBJ2-1, with TRBD2 matching over 9 bases. The sample comprised lung tumor tissue. This sequence originates from a man aged 60 to 69 with non-small cell lung cancer. The CDR3: CASSLREGVEQFF. In nucleotides, the CDR3 is TGTGCCAGCAGTTTGCGGGAGGGGGTTGAGCAGTTCTTC.